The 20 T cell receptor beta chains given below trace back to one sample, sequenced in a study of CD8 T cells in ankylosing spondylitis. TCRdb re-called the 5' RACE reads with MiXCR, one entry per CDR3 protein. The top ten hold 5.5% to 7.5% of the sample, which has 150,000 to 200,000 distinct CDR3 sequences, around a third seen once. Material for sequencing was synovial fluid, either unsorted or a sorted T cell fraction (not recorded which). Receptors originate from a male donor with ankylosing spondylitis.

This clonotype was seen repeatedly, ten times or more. CDR3 amino acids: CSASGSSYNEQFF. CDR3 nucleotides: TGCAGTGCTAGCGGGAGCTCCTACAATGAGCAGTTCTTC. V is TRBV20-1 and J is TRBJ2-1; the D gene is possibly TRBD2 (6 bases). The CDR3 sequence is 13 residues long. With 3 bases removed from V and 0 bases from J, the gap between germline ends came to 6 bases. Germline V gene data show CDR1 as DFQATT and CDR2 as SNEGSKA (reference sequence).

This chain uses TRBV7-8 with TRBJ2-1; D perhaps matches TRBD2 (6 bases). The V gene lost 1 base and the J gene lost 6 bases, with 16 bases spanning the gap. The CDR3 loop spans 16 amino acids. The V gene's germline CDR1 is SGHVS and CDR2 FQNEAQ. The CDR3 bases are TGTGCCAGCAGCTTAGGGGTCCTAGCGACGGGCAATGAGCAGTTCTTC. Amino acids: CASSLGVLATGNEQFF.

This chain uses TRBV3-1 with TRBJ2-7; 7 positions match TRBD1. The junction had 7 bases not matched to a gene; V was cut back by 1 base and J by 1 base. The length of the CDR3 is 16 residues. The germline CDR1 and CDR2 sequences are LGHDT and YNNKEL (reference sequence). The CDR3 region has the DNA TGTGCCAGCAGCCAAGCACAGGACAGGATTTCCTACGAGCAGTACTTC. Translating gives CASSQAQDRISYEQYF.

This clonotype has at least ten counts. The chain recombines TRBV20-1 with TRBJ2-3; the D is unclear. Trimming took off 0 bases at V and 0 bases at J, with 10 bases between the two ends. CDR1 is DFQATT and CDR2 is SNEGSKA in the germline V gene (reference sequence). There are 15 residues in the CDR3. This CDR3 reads CSARDPSTSTDTQYF. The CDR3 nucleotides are TGCAGTGCTAGAGACCCCTCGACTAGCACAGATACGCAGTATTTT.

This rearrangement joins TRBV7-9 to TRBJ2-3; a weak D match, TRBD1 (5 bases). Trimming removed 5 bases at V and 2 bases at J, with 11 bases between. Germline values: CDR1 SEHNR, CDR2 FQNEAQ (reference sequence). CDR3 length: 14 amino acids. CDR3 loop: CASSPSTATDTQYF. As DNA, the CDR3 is TGTGCCAGCAGCCCATCGACAGCCACAGATACGCAGTATTTT.

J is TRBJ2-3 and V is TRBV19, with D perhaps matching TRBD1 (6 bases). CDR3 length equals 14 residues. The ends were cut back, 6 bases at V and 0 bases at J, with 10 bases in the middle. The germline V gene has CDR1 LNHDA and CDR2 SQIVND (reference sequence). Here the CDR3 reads CASSRDTSTDTQYF. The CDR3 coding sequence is TGTGCCAGTAGCCGGGACACTAGCACAGATACGCAGTATTTT.

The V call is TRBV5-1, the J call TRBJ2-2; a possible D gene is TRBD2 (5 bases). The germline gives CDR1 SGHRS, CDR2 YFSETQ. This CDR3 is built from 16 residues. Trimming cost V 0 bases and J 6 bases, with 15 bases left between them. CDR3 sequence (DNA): TGCGCCAGCAGCTTGGGTGCACGGGATCGCTCCGGGGAGCTGTTTTTT. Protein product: CASSLGARDRSGELFF. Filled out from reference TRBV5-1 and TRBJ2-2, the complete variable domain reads KAGVTQTPRYLIKTRGQQVTLSCSPISGHRSVSWYQQTPGQGLQFLFEYFSETQRNKGNFPGRFSGRQFSNSRSEMNVSTLELGDSALYLCASSLGARDRSGELFFGEGSRLTVL.

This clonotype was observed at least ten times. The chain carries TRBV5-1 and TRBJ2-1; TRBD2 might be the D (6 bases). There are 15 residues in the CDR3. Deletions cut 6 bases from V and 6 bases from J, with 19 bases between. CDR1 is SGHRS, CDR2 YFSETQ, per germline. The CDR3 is CASNVVGGRANEQFF. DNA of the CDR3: TGCGCCAGCAACGTGGTGGGGGGACGGGCCAATGAGCAGTTCTTC. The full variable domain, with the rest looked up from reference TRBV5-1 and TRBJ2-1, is KAGVTQTPRYLIKTRGQQVTLSCSPISGHRSVSWYQQTPGQGLQFLFEYFSETQRNKGNFPGRFSGRQFSNSRSEMNVSTLELGDSALYLCASNVVGGRANEQFFGPGTRLTVL.

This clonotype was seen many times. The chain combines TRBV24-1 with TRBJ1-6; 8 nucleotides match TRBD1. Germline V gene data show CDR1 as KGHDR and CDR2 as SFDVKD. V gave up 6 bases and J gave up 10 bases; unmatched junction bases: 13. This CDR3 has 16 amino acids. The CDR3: CATSSLRGLVTSPLHF. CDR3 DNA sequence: TGTGCCACCAGTAGCCTCAGGGGGCTCGTCACGTCACCCCTCCACTTT.

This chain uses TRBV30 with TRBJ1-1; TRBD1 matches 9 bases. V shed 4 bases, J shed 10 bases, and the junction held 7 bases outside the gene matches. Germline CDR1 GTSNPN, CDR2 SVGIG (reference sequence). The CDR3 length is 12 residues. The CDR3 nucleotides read TGTGCCTGGAACAGGGGGCGTGAAAGAGCTTTCTTT. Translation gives CAWNRGRERAFF. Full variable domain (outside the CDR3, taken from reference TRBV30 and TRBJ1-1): SQTIHQWPATLVQPVGSPLSLECTVEGTSNPNLYWYRQAAGRGLQLLFYSVGIGQISSEVPQNLSASRPQDRQFILSSKKLLLSDSGFYLCAWNRGRERAFFGQGTRLTVV.

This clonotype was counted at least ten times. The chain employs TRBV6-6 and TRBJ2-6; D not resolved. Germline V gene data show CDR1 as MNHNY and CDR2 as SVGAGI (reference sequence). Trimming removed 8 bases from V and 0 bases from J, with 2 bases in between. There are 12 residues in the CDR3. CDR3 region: CASYSGANVLTF. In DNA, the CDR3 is TGTGCCAGCTACTCTGGGGCCAACGTCCTGACTTTC.

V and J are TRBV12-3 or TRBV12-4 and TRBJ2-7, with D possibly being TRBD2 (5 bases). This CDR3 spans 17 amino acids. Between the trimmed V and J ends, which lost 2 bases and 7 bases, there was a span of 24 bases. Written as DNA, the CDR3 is TGTGCCAGCAGTTTATGGAGGTCCATCGGCCCCTCGGGGGAGCAGTACTTC. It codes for CASSLWRSIGPSGEQYF.

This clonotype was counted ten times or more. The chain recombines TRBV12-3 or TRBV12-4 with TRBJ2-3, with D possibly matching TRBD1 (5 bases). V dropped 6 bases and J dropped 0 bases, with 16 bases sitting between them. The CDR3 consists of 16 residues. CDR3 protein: CASSPNRPTSTDTQYF. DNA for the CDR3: TGTGCCAGCAGCCCGAACAGGCCTACTAGCACAGATACGCAGTATTTT.

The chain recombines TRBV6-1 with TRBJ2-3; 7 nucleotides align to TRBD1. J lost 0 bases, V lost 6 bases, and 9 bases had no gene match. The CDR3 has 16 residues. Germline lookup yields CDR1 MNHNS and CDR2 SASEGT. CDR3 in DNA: TGTGCCAGCAGGACAGGGTTGACCCATAGCACAGATACGCAGTATTTT. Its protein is CASRTGLTHSTDTQYF.

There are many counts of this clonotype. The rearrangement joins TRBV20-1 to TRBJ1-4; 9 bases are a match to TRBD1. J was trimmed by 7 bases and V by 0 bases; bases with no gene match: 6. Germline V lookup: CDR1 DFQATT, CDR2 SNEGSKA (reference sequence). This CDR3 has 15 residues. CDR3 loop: CSARDLRQGVEKLFF. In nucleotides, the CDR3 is TGCAGTGCTAGAGACTTGAGACAGGGGGTTGAAAAACTGTTTTTT.

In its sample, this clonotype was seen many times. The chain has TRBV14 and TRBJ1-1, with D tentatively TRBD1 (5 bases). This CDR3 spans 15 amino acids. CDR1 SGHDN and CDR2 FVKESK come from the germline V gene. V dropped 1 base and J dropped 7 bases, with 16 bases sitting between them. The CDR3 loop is CASSQGYKGEDEAFF. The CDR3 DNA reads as TGTGCCAGCAGCCAAGGATATAAAGGGGAGGATGAAGCTTTCTTT.

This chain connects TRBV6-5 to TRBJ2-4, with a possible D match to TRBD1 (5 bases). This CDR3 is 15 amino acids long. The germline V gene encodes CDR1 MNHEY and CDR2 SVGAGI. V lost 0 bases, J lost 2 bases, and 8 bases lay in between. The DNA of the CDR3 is TGTGCCAGCAGTTACTCTCAGGGATCCAAAAACATTCAGTACTTC. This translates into CASSYSQGSKNIQYF.

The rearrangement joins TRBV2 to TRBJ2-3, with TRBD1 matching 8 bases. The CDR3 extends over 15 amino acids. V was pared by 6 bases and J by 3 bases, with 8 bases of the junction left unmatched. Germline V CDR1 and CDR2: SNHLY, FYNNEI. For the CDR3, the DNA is TGTGCCAGCAGCCAGGACAGGGTTGTAACAGATACGCAGTATTTT. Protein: CASSQDRVVTDTQYF.

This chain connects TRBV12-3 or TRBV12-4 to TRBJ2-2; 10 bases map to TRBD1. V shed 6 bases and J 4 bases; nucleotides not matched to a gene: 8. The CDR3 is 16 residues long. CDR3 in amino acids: CASRAGRTGGTGELFF. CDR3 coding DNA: TGTGCCAGCAGGGCTGGAAGGACAGGGGGCACCGGGGAGCTGTTTTTT.

The CDR3 protein is CASSHGNIQYF. In DNA form, the CDR3 reads TGTGCCAGCAGCCACGGGAACATTCAGTACTTC. V and J are TRBV7-2 and TRBJ2-4, with no clear D. Germline V gene lookup returns CDR1 SGHTA and CDR2 FQGNSA. CDR3 length: 11 amino acids. The V end was cut by 5 bases, the J end by 7 bases, with 6 bases between.